The 21 T cell receptor beta chains given below trace back to one sample, sequenced in a study of T cells in Graves' hyperthyroidism and ophthalmopathy. Amplified regions were TCR beta CDR3 sequences from RNA transcripts. First-round RT-PCR of the TCR CDR3 relied on the HTBI primer set. TCRdb processed the multiplex PCR reads anew with MiXCR; each CDR3 protein has one entry. The top ten clones hold 6.5% to 9% of a sample with 600,000 or so distinct CDR3 sequences, 13% to 15% of them seen once. The sequencing sample was made of blood. The origin of the receptors is a woman in her late teens or twenties with Graves' ophthalmopathy.

This chain joins TRBV18 and TRBJ1-5, with D unclear. Germline lookup yields CDR1 KGHSH and CDR2 LQKENI. Trimming left V 5 bases short and J 4 bases short, with 12 bases between. CDR3 length: 14 amino acids. This CDR3 is CASSSSDGNQPQHF. The CDR3 bases are TGTGCCAGCTCATCTTCTGACGGAAATCAGCCCCAGCATTTT.

As for this clonotype: This may arise from a read error, as a much more abundant clone is one base away. The J gene is TRBJ1-5, the V gene TRBV19; the D gene is possibly TRBD1 (5 bases). CDR3 size: 14 residues. Between the trimmed V and J ends, which lost 6 bases and 5 bases, there was a span of 14 bases. The V gene's germline CDR1 is LNHDA and CDR2 SQIVND (reference sequence). The chain's CDR3 is CASRTSRDDQPQHF. The DNA for the CDR3 is TGTGCCAGTAGGACCTCACGGGACGATCAGCCCCAGCATTTT.

In its sample, this clonotype was seen many times. CDR3 residues: CSARVRGSYEQYF. DNA of the CDR3: TGCAGTGCTAGAGTCAGGGGATCCTACGAGCAGTACTTC. The genes are TRBV20-1 and TRBJ2-7, with D perhaps TRBD1 (6 bases). CDR1 and CDR2 (germline): DFQATT, SNEGSKA (reference sequence). V lost 1 base to trimming and J lost 1 base, with 8 bases between them. The CDR3 is 13 amino acids.

This clonotype was seen ten or more times. CDR3 bases: TGTGCCAGCAGACCAGGACAGGGACAGGGTGAAAAACTGTTTTTT. This gives the protein CASRPGQGQGEKLFF. The V call is TRBV12-3 or TRBV12-4, the J call TRBJ1-4; 9 positions match TRBD1. After removal of 6 bases from V and 7 bases from J, the junction contained 9 bases not matched to a gene. The CDR3 length is 15 residues.

Ten or more counts support this clonotype. CDR3 residues: CASSLKSSSDSNQPQHF. CDR3 in DNA: TGTGCCAGCAGCTTAAAGTCGTCGAGTGATAGCAATCAGCCCCAGCATTTT. The V gene is TRBV7-2, the J gene TRBJ1-5, with D unclear. V shed 2 bases and J shed 0 bases, with 14 bases lying between them. In germline, CDR1 is SGHTA, CDR2 FQGNSA. The CDR3 contains 17 residues.

This clonotype was observed many times. The chain links TRBV7-9 to TRBJ2-4; 8 nucleotides line up with TRBD2. Germline CDR1 reads SEHNR; CDR2 reads FQNEAQ (reference sequence). The trim removed 0 bases at V and 9 bases at J, leaving 1 base unmatched. This CDR3 is built from 13 residues. DNA for the CDR3: TGTGCCAGCAGCTTAGCGCGGGAGGCCATTCAGTACTTC. Its protein is CASSLAREAIQYF. Filled out from reference TRBV7-9 and TRBJ2-4, the complete variable domain reads DTGVSQNPRHKITKRGQNVTFRCDPISEHNRLYWYRQTLGQGPEFLTYFQNEAQLEKSRLLSDRFSAERPKGSFSTLEIQRTEQGDSAMYLCASSLAREAIQYFGAGTRLSVL.

The sample holds many counts of this clonotype. The chain uses TRBV5-1 and TRBJ2-7; no definite D call. The CDR3 extends over 15 amino acids. V lost 0 bases to trimming and J lost 0 bases, with 10 bases between them. The V gene's germline CDR1 is SGHRS and CDR2 YFSETQ. This CDR3 reads CASSLDSWGSYEQYF. CDR3 sequence (DNA): TGCGCCAGCAGCTTGGACAGTTGGGGCTCCTACGAGCAGTACTTC.

J is TRBJ1-4 and V is TRBV28; 9 bases fit TRBD1. CDR3 length: 15 amino acids. Germline CDR1 is MDHEN and CDR2 is SYDVKM. Trimming took 5 bases from V and 8 from J; bases not matched to a gene: 9. The CDR3 DNA reads as TGTGCCAGCAGTCTACCGGGACAGGGAAACGAAAAACTGTTTTTT. It encodes CASSLPGQGNEKLFF. The entire variable domain, with the rest obtained from reference TRBV28 and TRBJ1-4, is as follows: DVKVTQSSRYLVKRTGEKVFLECVQDMDHENMFWYRQDPGLGLRLIYFSYDVKMKEKGDIPEGYSVSREKKERFSLILESASTNQTSMYLCASSLPGQGNEKLFFGSGTQLSVL.

V gene TRBV6-5 combines with J gene TRBJ1-2, with D perhaps matching TRBD1 (5 bases). The V and J ends lost 2 bases and 0 bases respectively, with 10 bases between them. Germline V gene lookup returns CDR1 MNHEY and CDR2 SVGAGI. The CDR3 is made up of 15 amino acids. CDR3 residues: CASSYGDGTNYGYTF. CDR3 nucleotides: TGTGCCAGCAGTTACGGGGACGGAACTAACTATGGCTACACCTTC.

This clonotype showed up many times. The V and J genes are TRBV5-1 and TRBJ1-3; 8 bases align to TRBD1. Losses at the gene ends were 0 bases for V and 0 bases for J; bases not matched to a gene: 11. The CDR3 has 19 amino acids. Germline lookup yields CDR1 SGHRS and CDR2 YFSETQ. In nucleotides, the CDR3 is TGCGCCAGCAGCTTGGAAGGGACAGGTCTTCCGAGCTCTGGAAACACCATATATTTT. As protein: CASSLEGTGLPSSGNTIYF.

As to this clonotype: This may be a read error: a much more frequent sequence differs by one nucleotide. The CDR3 ends on some other residue instead of the conserved phenylalanine or tryptophan, so this is likely a read error. The J gene is TRBJ2-7, the V gene TRBV27, with D possibly being TRBD1 (6 bases). Germline V gene data show CDR1 as MNHEY and CDR2 as SMNVEV (reference sequence). V was pared by 6 bases and J by 3 bases, with 15 bases between. The length of the CDR3 is 14 residues. CDR3: CASRPPGHNYEQYL. In nucleotides, the CDR3 is TGTGCCAGCAGGCCCCCGGGACACAACTACGAGCAGTACCTC.

This clonotype was recorded a few times. V is TRBV10-3 and J is TRBJ1-1; 9 nucleotides line up with TRBD1. The CDR3 is made up of 16 amino acids. V shed 3 bases, J shed 3 bases, and the junction held 8 bases outside the gene matches. CDR1 and CDR2 (germline): ENHRY, SYGVKD. DNA for the CDR3: TGTGCCATCAGTGATCCCGACAGGGGGAGGGACACTGAAGCTTTCTTT. Amino acids: CAISDPDRGRDTEAFF.

This clonotype was found many times. The V gene is TRBV7-2, the J gene TRBJ2-1; D is unresolved. With 1 base removed from V and 1 base from J, the gap between germline ends came to 8 bases. The CDR3 consists of 15 residues. Germline CDR1 is SGHTA and CDR2 is FQGNSA. The CDR3 spells CASSLDAGSYNEQFF. Written as DNA, the CDR3 is TGTGCCAGCAGCTTAGATGCAGGTTCCTACAATGAGCAGTTCTTC.

On this clonotype itself: The junction does not match germline at one end; this may be a read error. V gene TRBV7-9 combines with J gene TRBJ2-1, with 9 bases fitting TRBD2. CDR1 SEHNR and CDR2 FQNEAQ come from the germline V gene (reference sequence). The CDR3 spans 19 residues. CDR3 nucleotide sequence: TGTGCCAGCAGCCTAGCGGGGAGCGTTTTAAGTAGCTCCTACAATGAGCAGTTCTTC. Encoded protein: CASSLAGSVLSSSYNEQFF.

This clonotype has a count of ten or more. The rearrangement uses TRBV7-2 and TRBJ2-3, with D possibly matching TRBD2 (5 bases). The CDR3 has 15 residues. V shed 1 base and J shed 4 bases, with 12 bases lying between them. Germline V gives CDR1 SGHTA, CDR2 FQGNSA. CDR3 loop: CASSLGGSQADTQYF. The CDR3 nucleotides are TGTGCCAGCAGCTTAGGTGGGAGTCAGGCAGATACGCAGTATTTT.

To note about this clonotype: This sequence may be a read error, since a much larger clone differs from it by one base. The gene calls are TRBV12-3 or TRBV12-4 and TRBJ2-7, with TRBD1 as a possible D gene (5 bases). This CDR3 has 12 residues. Trimming pared 3 bases from V and 4 bases from J, leaving 7 bases between. The DNA for the CDR3 is TGTGCCAGCAGTTTTGACAGATACGAGCAGTACTTC. Amino acid sequence: CASSFDRYEQYF.

This clonotype has ten or more counts. This chain uses TRBV24-1 with TRBJ2-1; D call uncertain. From germline, CDR1 is KGHDR and CDR2 SFDVKD. The V end lost 4 bases, the J end lost 3 bases, and 6 bases lay between the germline ends. This CDR3 region has 13 residues. The chain's CDR3 is CATSESGYNEQFF. CDR3 nucleotide sequence: TGTGCCACCAGTGAATCAGGCTACAATGAGCAGTTCTTC.

The gene calls are TRBV10-3 and TRBJ1-5; TRBD1 agrees at 8 bases. With 2 bases clipped from V and 7 bases from J, the junction kept 1 base outside the gene matches. CDR1 ENHRY and CDR2 SYGVKD come from the germline V gene. This CDR3 comprises 13 residues. The CDR3, as DNA: TGTGCCATCAGTGAGGGACAGGGCCAGCCCCAGCATTTT. Its protein is CAISEGQGQPQHF.

In its sample, this clonotype was seen many times. The V call is TRBV12-3 or TRBV12-4, the J call TRBJ2-7; D is unresolved. This CDR3 has 15 residues. V lost 3 bases, J lost 6 bases, and 18 bases lay in between. CDR3 DNA sequence: TGTGCCAGCAGTTTTAGGGCGGCCCGGCGGCCCGAGCAGTACTTC. It specifies CASSFRAARRPEQYF.

This clonotype has at least ten counts. The J gene is TRBJ2-2, the V gene TRBV9, with a weak D call TRBD1 (5 bases). In germline, CDR1 is SGDLS, CDR2 YYNGEE. Trimming shortened V by 0 bases and J by 7 bases, and 13 bases separated the two germline ends. This CDR3 is 15 amino acids long. The CDR3 nucleotides are TGTGCCAGCAGCGTAGTGGCAGGGTGGGGCGGGGAGCTGTTTTTT. Its protein is CASSVVAGWGGELFF.

The chain recombines TRBV14 with TRBJ1-1; D might be TRBD1 (5 bases). The CDR3 runs to 17 residues. The V end lost 4 bases, the J end lost 1 base, and 19 bases lay between the germline ends. From germline, CDR1 is SGHDN and CDR2 FVKESK. The CDR3 protein is CASSPLQGAPGNTEAFF. The DNA for the CDR3 is TGTGCCAGCAGCCCTTTACAAGGGGCCCCCGGGAACACTGAAGCTTTCTTT.